The present TCR beta chain was sequenced within a study of blood T cell repertoires in COVID-19. The overall study: Samples taken during acute and convalescent COVID-19 were collected in the United States, Italy and Spain. Sample material is recorded as cDNA or gDNA derived from T cells, B-cell-depleted T cells, or PBMCs.

Original methodology: Cell counts per sample came from amplifying reference gene primers. Clones were sequenced by immunoSEQ multiplex PCR, and TCRdb holds only the in-frame ones, with some missing. V and J calls and clone size are those listed in that table; D and trimming were worked out from the DNA. The table includes 200,000 or so clones, roughly 88% detected once. This CDR3 has 17 residues. CDR1 is GTSNPN and CDR2 is SVGIG in the germline V gene (reference sequence). V shed 2 bases, J shed 3 bases, and the junction held 11 bases outside the gene matches. The clonotype was recovered from a man in his forties or fifties who had recovered from COVID-19. The specimen was peripheral blood. The rearrangement links TRBV30 to TRBJ2-3; 10 nucleotides line up with TRBD1. In DNA form, the CDR3 reads TGTGCCTGGAGTAAGGGACAGGGGCAGGGTAGGACAGATACGCAGTATTTT. It yields the protein CAWSKGQGQGRTDTQYF.